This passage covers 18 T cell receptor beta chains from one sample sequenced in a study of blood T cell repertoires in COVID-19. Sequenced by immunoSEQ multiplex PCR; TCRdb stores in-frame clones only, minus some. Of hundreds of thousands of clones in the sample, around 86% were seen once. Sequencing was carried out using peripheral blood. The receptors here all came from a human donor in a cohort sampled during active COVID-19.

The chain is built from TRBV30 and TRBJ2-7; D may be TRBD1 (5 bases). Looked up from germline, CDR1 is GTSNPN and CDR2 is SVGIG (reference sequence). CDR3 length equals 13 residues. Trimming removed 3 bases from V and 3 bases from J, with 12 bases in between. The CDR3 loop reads CAWRGRALYEQYF. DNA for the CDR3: TGTGCCTGGAGAGGCAGGGCTCTCTACGAGCAGTACTTC.

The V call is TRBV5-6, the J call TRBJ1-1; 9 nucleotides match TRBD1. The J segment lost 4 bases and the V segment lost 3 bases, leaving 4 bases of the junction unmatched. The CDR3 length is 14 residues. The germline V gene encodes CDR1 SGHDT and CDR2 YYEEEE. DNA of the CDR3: TGTGCCAGCAGCTGGGACAGGGATAGCACTGAAGCTTTCTTT. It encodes CASSWDRDSTEAFF.

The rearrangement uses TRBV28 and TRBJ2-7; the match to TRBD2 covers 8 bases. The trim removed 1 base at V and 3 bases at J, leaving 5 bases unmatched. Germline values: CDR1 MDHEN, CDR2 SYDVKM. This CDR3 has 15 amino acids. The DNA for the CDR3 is TGTGCCAGCAGTTTATTAGCGGGATCTGGCTACGAGCAGTACTTC. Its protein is CASSLLAGSGYEQYF.

Here the CDR3 reads CASSRGPRETQYF. The CDR3 bases are TGCGCCAGCAGCCGTGGGCCTCGGGAGACCCAGTACTTC. The chain employs TRBV4-1 and TRBJ2-5; D not resolved. The CDR3 sequence is 13 residues long. The V end was cut by 4 bases, the J end by 5 bases, with 11 bases between. Germline CDR1 and CDR2: MGHRA and YSYEKL.

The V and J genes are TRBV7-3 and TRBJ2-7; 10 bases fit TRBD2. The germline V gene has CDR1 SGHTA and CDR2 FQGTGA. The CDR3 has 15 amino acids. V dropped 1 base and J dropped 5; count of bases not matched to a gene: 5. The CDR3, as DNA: TGTGCCAGCAGCTTAAAGCGGGGGGGCCGCAACGAGCAGTACTTC. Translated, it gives CASSLKRGGRNEQYF. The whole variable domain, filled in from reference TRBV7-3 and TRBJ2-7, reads GAGVSQTPSNKVTEKGKYVELRCDPISGHTALYWYRQSLGQGPEFLIYFQGTGAADDSGLPNDRFFAVRPEGSVSTLKIQRTERGDSAVYLCASSLKRGGRNEQYFGPGTRLTVT.

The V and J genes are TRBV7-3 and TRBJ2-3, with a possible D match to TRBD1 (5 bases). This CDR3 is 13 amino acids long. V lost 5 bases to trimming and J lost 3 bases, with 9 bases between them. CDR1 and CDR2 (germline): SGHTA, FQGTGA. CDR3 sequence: CASSPSGTDTQYF. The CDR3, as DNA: TGTGCCAGCAGCCCGTCAGGGACAGATACGCAGTATTTT.

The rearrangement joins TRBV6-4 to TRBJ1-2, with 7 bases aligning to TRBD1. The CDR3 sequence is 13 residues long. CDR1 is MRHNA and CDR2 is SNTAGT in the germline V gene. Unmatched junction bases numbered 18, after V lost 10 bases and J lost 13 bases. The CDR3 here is CATPSKTGRRGTF. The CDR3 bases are TGTGCCACCCCTTCGAAGACAGGGAGACGTGGCACCTTC.

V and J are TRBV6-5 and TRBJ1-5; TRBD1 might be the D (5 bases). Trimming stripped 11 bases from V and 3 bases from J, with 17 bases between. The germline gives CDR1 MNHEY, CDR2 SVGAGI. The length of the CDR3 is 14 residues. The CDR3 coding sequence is TGTGCCGGAGCCCAAGACAGAGACAATCAGCCCCAGCATTTT. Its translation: CAGAQDRDNQPQHF.

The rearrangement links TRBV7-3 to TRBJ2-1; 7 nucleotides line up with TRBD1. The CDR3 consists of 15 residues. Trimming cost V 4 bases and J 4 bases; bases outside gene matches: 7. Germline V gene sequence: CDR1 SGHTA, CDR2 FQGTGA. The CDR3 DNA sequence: TGTGCCAGCAGCTCCGGACAGGTTACATACAATGAGCAGTTCTTC. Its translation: CASSSGQVTYNEQFF.

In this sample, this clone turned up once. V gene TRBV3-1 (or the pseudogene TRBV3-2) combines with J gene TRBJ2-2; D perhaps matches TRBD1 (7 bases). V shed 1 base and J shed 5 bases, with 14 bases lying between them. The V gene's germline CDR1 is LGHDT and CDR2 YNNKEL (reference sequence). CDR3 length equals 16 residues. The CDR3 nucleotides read TGTGCCAGCAGCCAAGGTTCAGGGGGGTTAACCGGGGAGCTGTTTTTT. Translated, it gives CASSQGSGGLTGELFF.

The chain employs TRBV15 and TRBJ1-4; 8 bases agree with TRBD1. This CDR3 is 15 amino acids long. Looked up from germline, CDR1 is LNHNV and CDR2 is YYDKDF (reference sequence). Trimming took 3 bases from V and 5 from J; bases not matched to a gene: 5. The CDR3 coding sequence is TGTGCCACCAGCAGCCCCGACAGGGGAAATGAAAAACTGTTTTTT. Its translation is CATSSPDRGNEKLFF.

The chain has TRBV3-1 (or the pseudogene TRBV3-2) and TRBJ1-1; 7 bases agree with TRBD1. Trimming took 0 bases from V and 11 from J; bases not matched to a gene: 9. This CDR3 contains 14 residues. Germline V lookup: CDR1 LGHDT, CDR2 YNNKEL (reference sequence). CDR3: CASSQEPTGSLAFF. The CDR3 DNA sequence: TGTGCCAGCAGCCAAGAGCCGACAGGGAGCCTTGCTTTCTTT.

As DNA, the CDR3 is TGTGCCAGTAGTGTTCAAGACTCCCCGCCGGCGGATACGCAGTATTTT. Translated: CASSVQDSPPADTQYF. The rearrangement links TRBV19 to TRBJ2-3; no clear D. The CDR3 spans 16 residues. CDR1 LNHDA and CDR2 SQIVND come from the germline V gene (reference sequence). Trimming stripped 5 bases from V and 6 bases from J, with 21 bases between.

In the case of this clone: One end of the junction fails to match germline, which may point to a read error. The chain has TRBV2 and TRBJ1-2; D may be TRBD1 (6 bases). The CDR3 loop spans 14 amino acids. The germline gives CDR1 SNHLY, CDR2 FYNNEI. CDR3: CASTETGTHYGYTF. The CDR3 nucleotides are TGTGCCAGCACTGAAACCGGGACACACTATGGCTACACCTTC.

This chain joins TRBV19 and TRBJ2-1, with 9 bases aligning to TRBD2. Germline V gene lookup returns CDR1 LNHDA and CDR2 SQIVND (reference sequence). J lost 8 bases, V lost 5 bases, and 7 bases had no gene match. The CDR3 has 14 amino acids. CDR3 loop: CASSRGGRVDEQFF. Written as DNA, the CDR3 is TGTGCCAGTAGTCGAGGCGGGAGGGTGGATGAGCAGTTCTTC.

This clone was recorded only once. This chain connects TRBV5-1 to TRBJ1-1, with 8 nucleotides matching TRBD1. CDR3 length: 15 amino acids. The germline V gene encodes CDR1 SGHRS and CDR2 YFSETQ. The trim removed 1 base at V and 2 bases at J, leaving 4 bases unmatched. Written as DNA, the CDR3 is TGCGCCAGCAGCTTGCCCGGGACAGGCAACACTGAAGCTTTCTTT. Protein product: CASSLPGTGNTEAFF.

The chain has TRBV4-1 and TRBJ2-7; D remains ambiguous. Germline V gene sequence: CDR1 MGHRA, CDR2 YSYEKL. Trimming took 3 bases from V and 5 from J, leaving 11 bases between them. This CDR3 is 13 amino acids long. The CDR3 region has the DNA TGCGCCAGCAGCCACCAAGAACCAGACGAGCAGTACTTC. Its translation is CASSHQEPDEQYF.

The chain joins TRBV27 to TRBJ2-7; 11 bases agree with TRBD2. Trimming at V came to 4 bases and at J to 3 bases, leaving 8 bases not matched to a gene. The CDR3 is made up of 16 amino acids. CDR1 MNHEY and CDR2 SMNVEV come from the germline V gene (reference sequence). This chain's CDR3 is CASSSSRLAGFYEQYF. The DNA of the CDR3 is TGTGCCAGCAGTTCATCACGACTAGCGGGGTTCTACGAGCAGTACTTC.